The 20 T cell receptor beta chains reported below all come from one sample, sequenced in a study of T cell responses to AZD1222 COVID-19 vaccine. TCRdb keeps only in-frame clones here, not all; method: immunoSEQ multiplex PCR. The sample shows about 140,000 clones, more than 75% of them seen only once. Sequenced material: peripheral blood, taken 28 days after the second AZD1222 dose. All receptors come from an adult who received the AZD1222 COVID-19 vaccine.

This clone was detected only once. CDR3 loop: CASEDRYDEKLFF. DNA for the CDR3: TGTGCCAGTGAGGACAGATATGATGAAAAACTGTTTTTT. The rearrangement joins TRBV19 to TRBJ1-4; maybe TRBD1 (6 bases). This CDR3 has 13 amino acids. Trimming took off 8 bases at V and 6 bases at J, with 13 bases between the two ends. CDR1 is LNHDA and CDR2 is SQIVND in the germline V gene (reference sequence). Complete variable domain (other parts from reference TRBV19 and TRBJ1-4): DGGITQSPKYLFRKEGQNVTLSCEQNLNHDAMYWYRQDPGQGLRLIYYSQIVNDFQKGDIAEGYSVSREKKESFPLTVTSAQKNPTAFYLCASEDRYDEKLFFGSGTQLSVL.

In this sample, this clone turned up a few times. The CDR3 loop is CASSPGLQGADRNEKLFF. For the CDR3, the DNA is TGCGCCAGCAGCCCGGGACTACAGGGGGCCGACCGGAATGAAAAACTGTTTTTT. V and J are TRBV5-1 and TRBJ1-4; TRBD1 agrees at 9 bases. The CDR3 has 18 residues. Unmatched junction bases numbered 15, after V lost 4 bases and J lost 5 bases. CDR1 SGHRS and CDR2 YFSETQ come from the germline V gene.

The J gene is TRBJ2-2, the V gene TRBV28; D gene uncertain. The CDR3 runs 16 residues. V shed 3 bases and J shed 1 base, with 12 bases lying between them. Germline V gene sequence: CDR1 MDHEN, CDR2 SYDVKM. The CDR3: CASSFQKHKNTGELFF. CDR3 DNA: TGTGCCAGCAGTTTCCAGAAACACAAGAACACCGGGGAGCTGTTTTTT.

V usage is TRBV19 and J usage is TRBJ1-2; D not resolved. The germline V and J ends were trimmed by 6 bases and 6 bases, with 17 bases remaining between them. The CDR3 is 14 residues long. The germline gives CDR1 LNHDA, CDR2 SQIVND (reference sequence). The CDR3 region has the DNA TGTGCCAGTAGCAGGCCCGCCGCGGAGGATGGCTACACCTTC. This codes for CASSRPAAEDGYTF.

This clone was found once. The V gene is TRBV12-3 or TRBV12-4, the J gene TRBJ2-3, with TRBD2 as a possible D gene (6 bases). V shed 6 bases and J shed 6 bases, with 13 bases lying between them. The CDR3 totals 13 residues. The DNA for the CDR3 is TGTGCCAGCAGCCCAATGGAGGGGGATACGCAGTATTTT. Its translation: CASSPMEGDTQYF.

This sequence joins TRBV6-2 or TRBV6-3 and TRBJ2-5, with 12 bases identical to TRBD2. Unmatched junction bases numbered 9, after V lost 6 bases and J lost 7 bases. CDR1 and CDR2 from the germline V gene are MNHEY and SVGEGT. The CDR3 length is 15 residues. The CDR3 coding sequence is TGTGCCAGCAGCCTTCTAGCGGGGGGGCCCGGGACCCAGTACTTC. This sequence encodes CASSLLAGGPGTQYF.

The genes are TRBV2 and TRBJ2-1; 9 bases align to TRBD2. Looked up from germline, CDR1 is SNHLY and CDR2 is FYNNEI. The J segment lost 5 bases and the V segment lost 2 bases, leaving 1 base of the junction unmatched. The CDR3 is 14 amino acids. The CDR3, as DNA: TGTGCCAGCAGTGAACTAGCGGGAAACAATGAGCAGTTCTTC. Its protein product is CASSELAGNNEQFF.

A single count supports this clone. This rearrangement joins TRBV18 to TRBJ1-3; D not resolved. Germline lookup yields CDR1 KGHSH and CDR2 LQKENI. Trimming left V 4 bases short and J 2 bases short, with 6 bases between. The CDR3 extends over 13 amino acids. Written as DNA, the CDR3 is TGTGCCAGCTCACAGGGTACTGGAAACACCATATATTTT. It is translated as CASSQGTGNTIYF.

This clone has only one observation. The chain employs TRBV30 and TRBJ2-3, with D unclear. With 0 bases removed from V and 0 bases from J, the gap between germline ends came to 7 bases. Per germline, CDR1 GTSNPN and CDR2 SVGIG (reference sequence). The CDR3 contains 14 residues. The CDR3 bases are TGTGCCTGGAGTGTAGGGCTTAGCACAGATACGCAGTATTTT. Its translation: CAWSVGLSTDTQYF. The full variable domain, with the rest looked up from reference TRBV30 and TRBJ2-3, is SQTIHQWPATLVQPVGSPLSLECTVEGTSNPNLYWYRQAAGRGLQLLFYSVGIGQISSEVPQNLSASRPQDRQFILSSKKLLLSDSGFYLCAWSVGLSTDTQYFGPGTRLTVL.

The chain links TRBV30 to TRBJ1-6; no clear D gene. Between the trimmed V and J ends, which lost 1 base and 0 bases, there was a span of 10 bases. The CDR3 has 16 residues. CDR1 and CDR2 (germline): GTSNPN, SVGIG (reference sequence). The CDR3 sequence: CAWSGSQSSYNSPLHF. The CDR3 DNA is TGTGCCTGGAGTGGCTCACAGAGCTCCTATAATTCACCCCTCCACTTT. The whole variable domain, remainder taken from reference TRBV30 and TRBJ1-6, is SQTIHQWPATLVQPVGSPLSLECTVEGTSNPNLYWYRQAAGRGLQLLFYSVGIGQISSEVPQNLSASRPQDRQFILSSKKLLLSDSGFYLCAWSGSQSSYNSPLHFGNGTRLTVT.

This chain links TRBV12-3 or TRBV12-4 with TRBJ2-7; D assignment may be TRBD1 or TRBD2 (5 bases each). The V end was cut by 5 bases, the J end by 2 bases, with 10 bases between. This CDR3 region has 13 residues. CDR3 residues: CASSRDLTYEQYF. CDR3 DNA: TGTGCCAGCAGTCGGGACCTAACCTACGAGCAGTACTTC.

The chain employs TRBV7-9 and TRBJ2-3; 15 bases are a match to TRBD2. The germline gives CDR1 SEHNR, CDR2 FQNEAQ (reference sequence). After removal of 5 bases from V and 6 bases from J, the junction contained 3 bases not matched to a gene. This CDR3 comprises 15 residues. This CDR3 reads CASSPGTSGGDTQYF. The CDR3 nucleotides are TGTGCCAGCAGCCCCGGGACTAGCGGGGGGGATACGCAGTATTTT.

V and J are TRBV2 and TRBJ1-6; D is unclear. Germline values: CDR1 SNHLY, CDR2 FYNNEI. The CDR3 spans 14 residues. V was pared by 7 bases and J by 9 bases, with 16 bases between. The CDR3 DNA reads TGTGCCAGCACCCAGGACCCCGTCGGTTCACCCCTCCACTTT. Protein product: CASTQDPVGSPLHF. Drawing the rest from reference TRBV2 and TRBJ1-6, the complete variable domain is EPEVTQTPSHQVTQMGQEVILRCVPISNHLYFYWYRQILGQKVEFLVSFYNNEISEKSEIFDDQFSVERPDGSNFTLKIRSTKLEDSAMYFCASTQDPVGSPLHFGNGTRLTVT.

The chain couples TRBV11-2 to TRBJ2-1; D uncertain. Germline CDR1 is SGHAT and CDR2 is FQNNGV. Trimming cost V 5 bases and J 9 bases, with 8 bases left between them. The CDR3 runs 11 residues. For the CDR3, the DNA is TGTGCCAGCAGCAGCTGGACTGAGCAGTTCTTC. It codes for CASSSWTEQFF.

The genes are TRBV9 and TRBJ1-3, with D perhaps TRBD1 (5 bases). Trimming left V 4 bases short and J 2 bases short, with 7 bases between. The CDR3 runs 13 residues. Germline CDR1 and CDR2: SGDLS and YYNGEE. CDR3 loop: CASSWGTGNTIYF. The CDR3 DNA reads TGTGCCAGCAGCTGGGGGACTGGAAACACCATATATTTT.

CDR3 in DNA: TGTGCCAGCACCAAGGGGGATAATGAGCAGTTCTTC. It codes for CASTKGDNEQFF. The chain is built from TRBV5-5 and TRBJ2-1; the D gene is possibly TRBD1 (6 bases). Germline V gene sequence: CDR1 SGHKS, CDR2 YYEKEE (reference sequence). The CDR3 runs to 12 residues. The germline V and J ends were trimmed by 6 bases and 7 bases, with 11 bases remaining between them. The complete variable domain, with remaining parts taken from reference TRBV5-5 and TRBJ2-1, reads DAGVTQSPTHLIKTRGQQVTLRCSPISGHKSVSWYQQVLGQGPQFIFQYYEKEERGRGNFPDRFSARQFPNYSSELNVNALLLGDSALYLCASTKGDNEQFFGPGTRLTVL.

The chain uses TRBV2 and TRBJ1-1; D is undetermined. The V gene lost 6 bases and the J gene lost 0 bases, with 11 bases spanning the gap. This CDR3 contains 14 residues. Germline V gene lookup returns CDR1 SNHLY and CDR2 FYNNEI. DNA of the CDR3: TGTGCCAGCAGAAATTCGAATTTGAACACTGAAGCTTTCTTT. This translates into CASRNSNLNTEAFF.

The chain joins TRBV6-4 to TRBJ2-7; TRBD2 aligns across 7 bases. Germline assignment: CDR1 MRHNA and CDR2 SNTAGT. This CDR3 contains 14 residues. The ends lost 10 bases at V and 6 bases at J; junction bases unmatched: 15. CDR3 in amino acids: CANPSGTSPLEQYF. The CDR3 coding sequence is TGTGCCAACCCCAGCGGGACTTCCCCCCTCGAGCAGTACTTC.

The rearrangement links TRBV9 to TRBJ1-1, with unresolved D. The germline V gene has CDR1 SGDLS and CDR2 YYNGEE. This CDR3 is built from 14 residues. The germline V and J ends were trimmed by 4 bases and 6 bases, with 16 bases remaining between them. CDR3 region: CASSLLGGSSEAFF. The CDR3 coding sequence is TGTGCCAGCAGCCTGCTAGGAGGGTCTTCTGAAGCTTTCTTT.

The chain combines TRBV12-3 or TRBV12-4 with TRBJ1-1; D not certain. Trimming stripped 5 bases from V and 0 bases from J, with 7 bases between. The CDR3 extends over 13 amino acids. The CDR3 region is CASSRIMNTEAFF. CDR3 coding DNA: TGTGCCAGCAGTAGAATTATGAACACTGAAGCTTTCTTT.